A single sample is the source of the 13 T cell receptor beta chains below, sequenced in a study of blood T cell repertoires in COVID-19. Produced via immunoSEQ multiplex PCR; TCRdb's table is partial and in-frame only. The sample carries 180,000 or so clones, around nine tenths recorded once. What was sequenced was peripheral blood. The receptors come from a man in his 70s with acute or convalescent COVID-19.

The chain recombines TRBV11-2 with TRBJ2-1; a weak D match, TRBD2 (5 bases). Trimming pared 4 bases from V and 15 bases from J, leaving 25 bases between. The germline V gene encodes CDR1 SGHAT and CDR2 FQNNGV. This CDR3 spans 15 amino acids. DNA of the CDR3: TGTGCCAGCAGCTCGCCGAGGCACCCCGGGGTTCCGCCGTTCTTC. It codes for CASSSPRHPGVPPFF.

This rearrangement joins TRBV7-3 to TRBJ2-3; TRBD2 matches at 10 bases. The CDR3 is made up of 17 amino acids. The V and J ends lost 5 bases and 6 bases, in that order; junction bases with no gene match: 14. Germline V lookup: CDR1 SGHTA, CDR2 FQGTGA. CDR3 region: CASSQGPSSGGQDTQYF. For the CDR3, the DNA is TGTGCCAGCAGCCAAGGCCCTTCTAGCGGGGGCCAGGATACGCAGTATTTT.

The CDR3, as DNA: TGTGCCAGCCGCCAATCGGGGGGGCGCTCAGATACGCAGTATTTT. It is translated as CASRQSGGRSDTQYF. The chain uses TRBV18 and TRBJ2-3, with 8 positions matching TRBD2. The CDR3 spans 15 residues. Looked up from germline, CDR1 is KGHSH and CDR2 is LQKENI. The V gene end was trimmed by 8 bases and the J gene end by 4 bases; junction bases not matched to a gene: 11.

CDR3 in amino acids: CASSQDGSGQGEKLFF. Here the CDR3 DNA reads TGCGCCAGCAGCCAAGATGGTTCGGGACAGGGAGAAAAACTGTTTTTT. The chain carries TRBV4-1 and TRBJ1-4, with 9 bases matching TRBD1. Germline trimming cut 0 bases from V and 8 bases from J; bases unmatched to any gene: 7. Germline values: CDR1 MGHRA, CDR2 YSYEKL. CDR3 size: 16 residues.

The V and J genes are TRBV23-1 and TRBJ1-6, with TRBD1 as a possible D gene (6 bases). TRBV23-1 counts as an open reading frame of uncertain function. The CDR3 runs 15 residues. V was clipped by 10 bases and J by 9 bases, with 22 bases between them. The CDR3 nucleotides are TGCGCCAACCAACTCCCGACAGGCCCTTGTTCACCCCTCCACTTT. It encodes CANQLPTGPCSPLHF.

The rearrangement links TRBV7-2 to TRBJ1-1, with TRBD1 matching over 10 bases. This CDR3 is built from 15 residues. Germline V gene sequence: CDR1 SGHTA, CDR2 FQGNSA. Losses at the gene ends were 4 bases for V and 3 bases for J; bases not matched to a gene: 5. CDR3 amino acids: CASSSRTGGHTEAFF. For the CDR3, the DNA is TGTGCCAGCAGCTCACGGACAGGGGGACACACTGAAGCTTTCTTT.

This clone was recorded a few times. The V call is TRBV5-1, the J call TRBJ1-1; the match to TRBD1 covers 8 bases. The germline gives CDR1 SGHRS, CDR2 YFSETQ. The V and J ends lost 0 bases and 1 base, in that order; junction bases with no gene match: 5. This CDR3 is 16 amino acids long. CDR3 nucleotide sequence: TGCGCCAGCAGCTTGGGCGCAGGACAGGGGAACACTGAAGCTTTCTTT. As protein: CASSLGAGQGNTEAFF.

This chain joins TRBV19 and TRBJ1-2; D call uncertain. Germline V gives CDR1 LNHDA, CDR2 SQIVND (reference sequence). The V and J ends lost 4 bases and 8 bases respectively, with 11 bases between them. The CDR3 has 12 amino acids. CDR3 in amino acids: CASSRAGSGYTF. As DNA, the CDR3 is TGTGCCAGTAGTAGAGCCGGGAGCGGCTACACCTTC.

The rearrangement joins TRBV3-1 (or the pseudogene TRBV3-2) to TRBJ1-3, with TRBD1 as a possible D gene (6 bases). The CDR3 is 15 amino acids. V dropped 0 bases and J dropped 1 base, with 7 bases sitting between them. Germline CDR1 is LGHDT and CDR2 is YNNKEL (reference sequence). The CDR3 DNA reads TGTGCCAGCAGCCAAGAAGGACAGTCTGGAAACACCATATATTTT. It yields the protein CASSQEGQSGNTIYF.

J is TRBJ2-2 and V is TRBV6-1; TRBD1 might be the D (6 bases). The germline gives CDR1 MNHNS, CDR2 SASEGT. CDR3 length: 15 residues. Trimming removed 1 base from V and 5 bases from J, with 11 bases in between. The CDR3 DNA follows: TGTGCCAGCAGTGAAGGGGGGCCCCGAACCGGGGAGCTGTTTTTT. Residues: CASSEGGPRTGELFF.

The genes are TRBV30 and TRBJ2-4; the D gene is possibly TRBD1 (6 bases). CDR3 size: 18 residues. Trimming shortened V by 2 bases and J by 0 bases, and 20 bases separated the two germline ends. The germline V gene has CDR1 GTSNPN and CDR2 SVGIG (reference sequence). The CDR3: CAWSTGRGRVLAKNIQYF. CDR3 in DNA: TGTGCCTGGAGTACTGGCAGGGGTCGAGTCCTAGCCAAAAACATTCAGTACTTC.

The gene calls are TRBV6-5 and TRBJ2-4, with D unresolved. The germline V gene has CDR1 MNHEY and CDR2 SVGAGI. Between the trimmed V and J ends, which lost 0 bases and 1 base, there was a span of 10 bases. CDR3 length: 16 amino acids. This CDR3 is CASSYSEYWAKNIQYF. CDR3 DNA: TGTGCCAGCAGTTACTCGGAGTACTGGGCCAAAAACATTCAGTACTTC.

The V gene is TRBV3-1 (or the pseudogene TRBV3-2), the J gene TRBJ2-3; weak D call: TRBD1 (6 bases). Looked up from germline, CDR1 is LGHDT and CDR2 is YNNKEL (reference sequence). The CDR3 extends over 14 amino acids. Trimming stripped 2 bases from V and 6 bases from J, with 12 bases between. Here the CDR3 reads CASSQLGAGDTQYF. The CDR3 DNA is TGTGCCAGCAGCCAATTGGGGGCCGGTGATACGCAGTATTTT.